Following are 3 T cell receptor beta chains from one sample sequenced in a study of T cell changes during pregnancy in multiple sclerosis (dated by TCRdb to between 2018 and 2021). Library preparation used the immunoSEQ multiplex PCR assay. Here the immuneACCESS table is served through TCRdb, limited to in-frame sequences with V and J called. Missing clones are a known gap in these copies; in checked studies unresolved V genes cover under half, and the rest lacks a known reason. In all, the sample holds tens of thousands of clones, and 80% to 95% of those were seen once. Together, the top ten hold approximately 2% of the sample. The material sequenced was peripheral blood, taken after pregnancy. These receptors were obtained from a female donor with multiple sclerosis, enrolled in a pregnancy study.

The V call is TRBV6-1, the J call TRBJ2-7, with D maybe TRBD1 (6 bases). The V end was cut by 0 bases, the J end by 0 bases, with 12 bases between. This CDR3 is built from 16 residues. Looked up from germline, CDR1 is MNHNS and CDR2 is SASEGT. This CDR3 reads CASSEANREPSYEQYF. In DNA, the CDR3 is TGTGCCAGCAGTGAAGCAAACAGGGAGCCCTCCTACGAGCAGTACTTC.

V usage is TRBV18 and J usage is TRBJ2-7; 7 bases align to TRBD1. The junction had 5 bases not matched to a gene; V was cut back by 3 bases and J by 6 bases. The CDR3 sequence is 13 residues long. The germline CDR1 and CDR2 sequences are KGHSH and LQKENI. The CDR3: CASSPRQGSEQYF. Written as DNA, the CDR3 is TGTGCCAGCTCACCTCGACAGGGTAGCGAGCAGTACTTC.

This clone was observed a single time. This CDR3 reads CASSGREASQPQHF. DNA for the CDR3: TGTGCCAGCAGTGGCAGGGAAGCGAGTCAGCCCCAGCATTTT. The chain is built from TRBV6-1 and TRBJ1-5, with D perhaps TRBD1 (5 bases). The CDR3 loop spans 14 amino acids. Deletions cut 4 bases from V and 6 bases from J, with 13 bases between. CDR1 is MNHNS and CDR2 is SASEGT in the germline V gene.